This passage covers 10 T cell receptor beta chains from one sample sequenced in a study of technical replicates of blood from a handful of donors. Assay: immunoSEQ multiplex PCR; the TCRdb copy retains only in-frame clones and omits some. The profile shows roughly 60,000 clones, just under 90% of them singletons. Specimen: PBMCs. The source of these receptors is a human donor in good health. Some clones in this sample may be carry-over from other donors' samples.

The chain carries TRBV13 and TRBJ1-2; the D gene is possibly TRBD1 (6 bases). Germline CDR1 is PRHDT and CDR2 is FYEKMQ (reference sequence). Trimming took off 5 bases at V and 2 bases at J, with 9 bases between the two ends. The CDR3 extends over 13 amino acids. The CDR3 region has the DNA TGTGCCAGCAGCGCTCAGGGGAACTATGGCTACACCTTC. It codes for CASSAQGNYGYTF.

The chain has TRBV19 and TRBJ1-1; D possibly corresponds to TRBD1 (6 bases). V gave up 6 bases and J gave up 4 bases, with 15 bases separating them. The CDR3 runs to 14 residues. The germline gives CDR1 LNHDA, CDR2 SQIVND (reference sequence). The CDR3 DNA is TGTGCCAGTAGGAAACAGCAGGGGATCACTGAAGCTTTCTTT. This translates into CASRKQQGITEAFF.

This clone was observed a few times. CDR3 bases: TGTGCCAGCAGCTTAGAAGGTGAGGGGGCTGGTGAAGCTTTCTTT. This encodes CASSLEGEGAGEAFF. The rearrangement links TRBV13 to TRBJ1-1; 7 bases agree with TRBD1. From germline, CDR1 is PRHDT and CDR2 FYEKMQ (reference sequence). Trimming removed 1 base from V and 7 bases from J; junction bases left unmatched: 9. CDR3 length: 15 amino acids.

This chain links TRBV10-3 with TRBJ2-3, with D unresolved. CDR1 is ENHRY, CDR2 SYGVKD, per germline. Trimming stripped 0 bases from V and 4 bases from J, with 17 bases between. This CDR3 region has 17 residues. The CDR3 is CAISESALVSGPDTQYF. CDR3 nucleotides: TGTGCCATCAGTGAGTCGGCGCTAGTAAGTGGTCCAGATACGCAGTATTTT.

This chain connects TRBV6-6 to TRBJ1-6; D is uncertain. The germline V gene encodes CDR1 MNHNY and CDR2 SVGAGI (reference sequence). The CDR3 extends over 12 amino acids. Trimming took off 8 bases at V and 6 bases at J, with 8 bases between the two ends. The CDR3 region is CASLSGNSPLHF. CDR3 in DNA: TGTGCCAGCCTTTCCGGTAATTCACCCCTCCACTTT.

The gene calls are TRBV15 and TRBJ1-2; D uncertain. V was cut by 4 bases and J by 3 bases, with 6 bases left in between. The CDR3 has 12 residues. The V gene's germline CDR1 is LNHNV and CDR2 YYDKDF (reference sequence). The CDR3 nucleotides are TGTGCCACCAGCACCACGGACTATGGCTACACCTTC. Translation gives CATSTTDYGYTF.

The chain employs TRBV19 and TRBJ2-4, with D perhaps TRBD2 (5 bases). V was trimmed by 7 bases and J by 4 bases, leaving 11 bases between them. Germline CDR1 LNHDA, CDR2 SQIVND (reference sequence). This CDR3 spans 13 amino acids. In DNA form, the CDR3 reads TGTGCCAGTACGGAGGCCACAAAAAACATTCAGTACTTC. Residues: CASTEATKNIQYF.

The gene calls are TRBV11-2 and TRBJ2-1; 8 nucleotides line up with TRBD2. The trim removed 5 bases at V and 1 base at J, leaving 4 bases unmatched. This CDR3 spans 15 amino acids. Germline-derived CDR1 and CDR2 are SGHAT and FQNNGV. The CDR3 here is CASSPRLASYNEQFF. Here the CDR3 DNA reads TGTGCCAGCAGCCCGCGACTAGCGTCCTACAATGAGCAGTTCTTC.

This chain links TRBV6-4 with TRBJ1-6; no reliable D call. Germline values: CDR1 MRHNA, CDR2 SNTAGT. The CDR3 totals 15 residues. V lost 0 bases and J 6 bases, leaving 9 bases between the germline ends. This CDR3 is CASSDSIEGNSPLHF. In nucleotides, the CDR3 is TGTGCCAGCAGTGACTCGATAGAGGGTAATTCACCCCTCCACTTT.

The chain links TRBV11-3 to TRBJ2-1; 15 bases are shared with TRBD2. In germline, CDR1 is SGHNT, CDR2 YENEEA. The CDR3 sequence is 17 residues long. Germline trimming cut 6 bases from V and 7 bases from J; bases unmatched to any gene: 10. CDR3 sequence reads: CASSRGLAGGPWNEQFF. CDR3 coding DNA: TGTGCCAGCAGTCGTGGACTAGCGGGAGGGCCGTGGAATGAGCAGTTCTTC.